The rows below give T cell receptor beta chains drawn from one sample of a study of shared clonotypes between healthy human individuals. The data were produced by immunoSEQ multiplex PCR, yet TCRdb's version contains in-frame clones alone and is incomplete. The table lists roughly 2.5 million clones, over 85% of them singletons. Sequences were obtained from naive CD4+ T cells sorted from blood. The receptors shown here come from a man aged 18 to 30 in good health. CDR3s include the opening cysteine and the closing phenylalanine or tryptophan. A D gene is named only where the DNA matches it firmly. Clone size is given for some rows only: seen once, a few or many times, or a class if the clone is expanded.

v_call: TRBV28
clone_size: -
j_call: TRBJ1-2
d_call: -
cdr3_aa: CASSFFSGGSGYTF
cdr3_nt: TGTGCCAGCAGTTTTTTCTCGGGAGGTAGTGGCTACACCTTC

v_call: TRBV29-1
clone_size: -
j_call: TRBJ2-5
d_call: TRBD2
cdr3_aa: CSVGGLAGETQYF
cdr3_nt: TGCAGCGTAGGAGGACTAGCAGGAGAGACCCAGTACTTC

v_call: TRBV5-1
clone_size: -
j_call: TRBJ2-1
d_call: TRBD2
cdr3_aa: CASSLELAGYNEQFF
cdr3_nt: TGCGCCAGCAGCTTGGAACTAGCGGGCTACAATGAGCAGTTCTTC

v_call: TRBV19
clone_size: -
j_call: TRBJ2-7
d_call: -
cdr3_aa: CASRIAGQGATEQYF
cdr3_nt: TGTGCCAGTAGGATAGCGGGACAGGGAGCTACGGAGCAGTACTTC

v_call: TRBV5-1
clone_size: -
j_call: TRBJ2-3
d_call: -
cdr3_aa: CASSLRGSSTDTQYF
cdr3_nt: TGCGCCAGCAGCTTGAGGGGATCTAGCACAGATACGCAGTATTTT

v_call: TRBV7-2
clone_size: -
j_call: TRBJ2-3
d_call: TRBD2
cdr3_aa: CASSLGSPLAGLSTDTQYF
cdr3_nt: TGTGCCAGCAGCTTAGGGTCCCCACTAGCGGGGCTTAGCACAGATACGCAGTATTTT

v_call: TRBV5-6
clone_size: -
j_call: TRBJ1-3
d_call: -
cdr3_aa: CASSFPGTNTIYF
cdr3_nt: TGTGCCAGCAGCTTTCCAGGTACAAACACCATATATTTT

v_call: TRBV19
clone_size: -
j_call: TRBJ2-2
d_call: TRBD2
cdr3_aa: CASSHGRGSGTGELFF
cdr3_nt: TGTGCCAGTAGCCACGGGAGGGGAAGCGGCACCGGGGAGCTGTTTTTT

v_call: TRBV23-1
clone_size: -
j_call: TRBJ1-5
d_call: TRBD1
cdr3_aa: CASSQRGQGSNQPQHF
cdr3_nt: TGCGCCAGCAGTCAGCGCGGACAGGGGAGCAATCAGCCCCAGCATTTT

v_call: TRBV10-1
clone_size: few
j_call: TRBJ1-1
d_call: TRBD1
cdr3_aa: CATTQGVGTEAFF
cdr3_nt: TGCGCCACTACCCAGGGGGTCGGCACTGAAGCTTTCTTT

v_call: TRBV5-4
clone_size: -
j_call: TRBJ2-7
d_call: TRBD1
cdr3_aa: CASSLPRPGTGGYEQYF
cdr3_nt: TGTGCCAGCAGCTTGCCCCGACCCGGGACAGGGGGCTACGAGCAGTACTTC

v_call: TRBV2
clone_size: -
j_call: TRBJ1-2
d_call: TRBD1
cdr3_aa: CASSEALAGGDYGYTF
cdr3_nt: TGTGCCAGCAGTGAAGCATTGGCAGGGGGCGACTATGGCTACACCTTC

v_call: TRBV5-1
clone_size: -
j_call: TRBJ2-5
d_call: TRBD2
cdr3_aa: CASSPGGGAETQYF
cdr3_nt: TGCGCCAGCAGCCCCGGCGGGGGGGCAGAGACCCAGTACTTC

v_call: TRBV5-6
clone_size: -
j_call: TRBJ1-4
d_call: -
cdr3_aa: CASSGGTNEKLFF
cdr3_nt: TGTGCCAGCAGTGGGGGAACTAATGAAAAACTGTTTTTT

v_call: TRBV11-3
clone_size: -
j_call: TRBJ2-5
d_call: -
cdr3_aa: CASSLDLQETQYF
cdr3_nt: TGTGCCAGCAGCTTAGACCTACAAGAGACCCAGTACTTC

v_call: TRBV12-5
clone_size: -
j_call: TRBJ2-2
d_call: -
cdr3_aa: CASGPGRANTGELFF
cdr3_nt: TGTGCTAGTGGTCCCGGACGTGCGAACACCGGGGAGCTGTTTTTT

v_call: TRBV18
clone_size: -
j_call: TRBJ2-6
d_call: -
cdr3_aa: CASSPSQVRGANVLTF
cdr3_nt: TGTGCCAGCTCACCTTCACAGGTCCGTGGGGCCAACGTCCTGACTTTC

v_call: TRBV28
clone_size: -
j_call: TRBJ1-2
d_call: TRBD1
cdr3_aa: CASSLKGAGRYGYTF
cdr3_nt: TGTGCCAGCAGTTTGAAGGGGGCGGGGCGGTATGGCTACACCTTC

v_call: TRBV7-2
clone_size: -
j_call: TRBJ1-1
d_call: -
cdr3_aa: CASSLQGLTEAFF
cdr3_nt: TGTGCCAGCAGCTTACAGGGACTCACTGAAGCTTTCTTT

v_call: TRBV25-1
clone_size: -
j_call: TRBJ2-3
d_call: -
cdr3_aa: CASSQSGAGTDTQYF
cdr3_nt: TGTGCCAGCAGTCAGTCTGGGGCCGGCACAGATACGCAGTATTTT

v_call: TRBV6-6
clone_size: -
j_call: TRBJ2-5
d_call: -
cdr3_aa: CASSYTGTRRETQYF
cdr3_nt: TGTGCCAGCAGTTACACCGGGACGAGAAGAGAGACCCAGTACTTC

v_call: TRBV28
clone_size: -
j_call: TRBJ2-7
d_call: -
cdr3_aa: CASSLGTGHYEQYF
cdr3_nt: TGTGCCAGCAGTTTGGGAACAGGGCACTACGAGCAGTACTTC

v_call: TRBV2
clone_size: -
j_call: TRBJ1-4
d_call: TRBD1
cdr3_aa: CASSMTGQLEKLFF
cdr3_nt: TGTGCCAGCAGTATGACGGGACAGCTTGAAAAACTGTTTTTT

v_call: TRBV11-2
clone_size: -
j_call: TRBJ2-7
d_call: -
cdr3_aa: CASSLEGSGSYEQYF
cdr3_nt: TGTGCCAGCAGCTTAGAGGGTAGCGGATCCTACGAGCAGTACTTC

v_call: TRBV6-6
clone_size: -
j_call: TRBJ2-3
d_call: TRBD2
cdr3_aa: CASSPGLAGGTDTQYF
cdr3_nt: TGTGCCAGCAGTCCCGGACTAGCGGGAGGCACAGATACGCAGTATTTT

v_call: TRBV5-1
clone_size: -
j_call: TRBJ2-7
d_call: TRBD2
cdr3_aa: CASSLSLAGSSYEQYF
cdr3_nt: TGCGCCAGCAGCTTATCCCTAGCGGGCTCGTCCTACGAGCAGTACTTC

v_call: TRBV28
clone_size: -
j_call: TRBJ2-7
d_call: -
cdr3_aa: CASSSGQGRTYEQYF
cdr3_nt: TGTGCCAGCAGTTCGGGGCAGGGGCGCACCTACGAGCAGTACTTC

v_call: TRBV2
clone_size: -
j_call: TRBJ2-1
d_call: -
cdr3_aa: CASSGGDPRNEQFF
cdr3_nt: TGTGCCAGCAGTGGAGGGGACCCTAGGAATGAGCAGTTCTTC

v_call: TRBV5-1
clone_size: -
j_call: TRBJ2-3
d_call: -
cdr3_aa: CASSRDSTDTQYF
cdr3_nt: TGCGCCAGCAGTCGGGACAGCACAGATACGCAGTATTTT

v_call: TRBV15
clone_size: -
j_call: TRBJ1-1
d_call: -
cdr3_aa: CATSPTVRDPGNTEAFF
cdr3_nt: TGTGCCACCAGCCCCACCGTAAGGGACCCCGGGAACACTGAAGCTTTCTTT